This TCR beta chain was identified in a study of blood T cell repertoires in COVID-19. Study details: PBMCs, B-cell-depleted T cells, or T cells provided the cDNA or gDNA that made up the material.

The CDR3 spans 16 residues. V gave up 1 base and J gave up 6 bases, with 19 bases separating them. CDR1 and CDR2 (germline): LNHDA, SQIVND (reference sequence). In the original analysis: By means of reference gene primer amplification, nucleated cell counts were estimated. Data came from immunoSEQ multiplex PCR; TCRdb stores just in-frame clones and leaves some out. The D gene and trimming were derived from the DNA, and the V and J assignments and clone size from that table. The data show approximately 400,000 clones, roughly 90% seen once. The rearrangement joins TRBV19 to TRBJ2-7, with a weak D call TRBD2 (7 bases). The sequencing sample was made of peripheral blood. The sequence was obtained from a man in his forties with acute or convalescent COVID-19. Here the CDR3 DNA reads TGTGCCAGTAGTATAGCCGCGTTTTCGGGGGGCGGCGAGCAGTACTTC. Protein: CASSIAAFSGGGEQYF. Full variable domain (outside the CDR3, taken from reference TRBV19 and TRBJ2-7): DGGITQSPKYLFRKEGQNVTLSCEQNLNHDAMYWYRQDPGQGLRLIYYSQIVNDFQKGDIAEGYSVSREKKESFPLTVTSAQKNPTAFYLCASSIAAFSGGGEQYFGPGTRLTVT.